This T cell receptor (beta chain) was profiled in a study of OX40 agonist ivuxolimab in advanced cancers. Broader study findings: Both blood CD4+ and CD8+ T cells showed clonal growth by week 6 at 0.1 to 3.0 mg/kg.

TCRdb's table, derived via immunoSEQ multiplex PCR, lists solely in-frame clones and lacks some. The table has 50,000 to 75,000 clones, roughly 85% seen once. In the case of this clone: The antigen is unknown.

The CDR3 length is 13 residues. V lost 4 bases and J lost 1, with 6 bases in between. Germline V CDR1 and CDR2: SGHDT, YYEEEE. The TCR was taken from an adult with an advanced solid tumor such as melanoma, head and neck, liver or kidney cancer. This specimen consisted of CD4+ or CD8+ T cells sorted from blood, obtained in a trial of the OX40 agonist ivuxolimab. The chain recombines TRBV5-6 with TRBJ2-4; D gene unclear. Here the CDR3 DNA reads TGTGCCAGCAGCCGGGTGGCCAAAAACATTCAGTACTTC. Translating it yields CASSRVAKNIQYF.